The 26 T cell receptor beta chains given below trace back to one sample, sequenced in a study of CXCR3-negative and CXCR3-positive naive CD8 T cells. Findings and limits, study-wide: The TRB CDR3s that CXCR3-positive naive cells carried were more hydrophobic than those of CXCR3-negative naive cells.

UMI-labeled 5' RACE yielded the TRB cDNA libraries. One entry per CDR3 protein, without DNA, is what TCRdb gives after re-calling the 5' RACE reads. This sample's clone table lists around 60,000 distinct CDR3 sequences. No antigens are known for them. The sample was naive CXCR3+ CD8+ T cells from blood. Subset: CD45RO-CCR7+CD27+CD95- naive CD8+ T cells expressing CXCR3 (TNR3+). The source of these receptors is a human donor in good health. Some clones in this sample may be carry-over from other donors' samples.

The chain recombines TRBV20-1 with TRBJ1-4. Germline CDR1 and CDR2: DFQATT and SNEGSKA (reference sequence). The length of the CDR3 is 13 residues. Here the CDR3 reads CSAGARPGEKLFF.

CDR3 sequence: CSALAPREVSSYNEQFF. V is TRBV20-1 and J is TRBJ2-1; checking the TCRdb D call of TRBD1 is not possible without DNA. This CDR3 is 17 amino acids long. In germline, CDR1 is DFQATT, CDR2 SNEGSKA (reference sequence).

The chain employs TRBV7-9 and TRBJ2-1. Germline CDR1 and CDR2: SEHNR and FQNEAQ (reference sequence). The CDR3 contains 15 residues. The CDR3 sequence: CASKVSGSSYNEQFF.

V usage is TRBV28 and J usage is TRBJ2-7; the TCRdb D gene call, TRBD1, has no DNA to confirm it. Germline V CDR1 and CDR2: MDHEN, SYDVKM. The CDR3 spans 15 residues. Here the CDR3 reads CASSLLDRGGIEQYF.

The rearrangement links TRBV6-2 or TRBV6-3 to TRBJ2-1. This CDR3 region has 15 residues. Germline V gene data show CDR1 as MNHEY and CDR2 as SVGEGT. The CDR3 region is CASSYRVGAYNEQFF.

The CDR3 sequence is CAVQGDHEQYF. The V call is TRBV5-1, the J call TRBJ2-7; the TCRdb call, TRBD1, lacks DNA for checking. The germline V gene encodes CDR1 SGHRS and CDR2 YFSETQ. This CDR3 comprises 11 residues. Together with reference TRBV5-1 and TRBJ2-7, the CDR3 gives the full variable domain: KAGVTQTPRYLIKTRGQQVTLSCSPISGHRSVSWYQQTPGQGLQFLFEYFSETQRNKGNFPGRFSGRQFSNSRSEMNVSTLELGDSALYLCAVQGDHEQYFGPGTRLTVT.

CDR3 protein: CASSPPSTGQGSYEQYF. The J gene is TRBJ2-7, the V gene TRBV5-1; TCRdb reports TRBD1, a call that lacks DNA to check it against. The CDR3 sequence is 17 residues long. Germline values: CDR1 SGHRS, CDR2 YFSETQ.

CDR3 amino acids: CASSPYLQEQFF. The V and J genes are TRBV7-6 and TRBJ2-1. Germline assignment: CDR1 SGHVS and CDR2 FNYEAQ. The CDR3 extends over 12 amino acids.

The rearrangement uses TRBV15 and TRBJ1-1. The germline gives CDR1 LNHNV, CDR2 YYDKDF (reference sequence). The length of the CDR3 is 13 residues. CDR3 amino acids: CATSRPGNTEAFF.

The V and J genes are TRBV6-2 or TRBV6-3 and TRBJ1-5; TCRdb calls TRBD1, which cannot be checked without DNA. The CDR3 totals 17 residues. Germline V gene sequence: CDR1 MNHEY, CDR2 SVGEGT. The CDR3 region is CASSYKIAQGGNQPQHF.

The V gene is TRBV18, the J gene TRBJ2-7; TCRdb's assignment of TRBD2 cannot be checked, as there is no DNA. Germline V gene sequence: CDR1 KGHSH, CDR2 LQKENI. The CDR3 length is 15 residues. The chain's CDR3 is CASSPPGLTMEGQYF.

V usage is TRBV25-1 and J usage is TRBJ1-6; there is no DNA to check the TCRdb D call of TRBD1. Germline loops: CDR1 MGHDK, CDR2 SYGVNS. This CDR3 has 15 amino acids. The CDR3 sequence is CASSPKGGGNSPLHF.

The CDR3 loop is CASSRDRYYGYTF. The chain couples TRBV21-1 to TRBJ1-2; TCRdb gives TRBD1 as the D gene, but with no DNA this cannot be confirmed. TRBV21-1 is noted as a pseudogene. The CDR3 sequence is 13 residues long.

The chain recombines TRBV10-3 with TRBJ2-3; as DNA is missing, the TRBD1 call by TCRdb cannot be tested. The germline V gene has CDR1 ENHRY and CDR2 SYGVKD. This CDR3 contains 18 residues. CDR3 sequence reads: CAISERLGGTLGTDTQYF.

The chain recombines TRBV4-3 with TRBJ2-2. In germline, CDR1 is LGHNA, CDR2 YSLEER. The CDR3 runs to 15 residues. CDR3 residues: CASSQAHANTGELFF.

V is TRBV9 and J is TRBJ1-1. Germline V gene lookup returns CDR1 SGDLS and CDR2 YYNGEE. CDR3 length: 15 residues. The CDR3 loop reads CASRPALRVYTEAFF.

CDR3: CASSHDRGHTASSYNEQFF. V gene TRBV28 combines with J gene TRBJ2-1; TCRdb's assignment of TRBD1 cannot be checked, as there is no DNA. The CDR3 consists of 19 residues. CDR1 MDHEN and CDR2 SYDVKM come from the germline V gene.

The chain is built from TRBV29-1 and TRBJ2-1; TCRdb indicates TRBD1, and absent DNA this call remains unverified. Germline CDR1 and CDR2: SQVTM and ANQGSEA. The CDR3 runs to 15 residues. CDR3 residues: CSVEDHGQIYNEQFF.

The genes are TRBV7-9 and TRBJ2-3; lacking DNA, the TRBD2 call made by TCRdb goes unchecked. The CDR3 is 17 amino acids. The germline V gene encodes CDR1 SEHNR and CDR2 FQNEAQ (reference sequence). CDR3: CASSYTRVAVRTDTQYF.

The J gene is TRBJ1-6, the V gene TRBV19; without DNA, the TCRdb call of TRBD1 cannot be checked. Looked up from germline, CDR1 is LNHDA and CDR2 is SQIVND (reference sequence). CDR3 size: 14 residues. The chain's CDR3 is CASSMDPGGSPLHF. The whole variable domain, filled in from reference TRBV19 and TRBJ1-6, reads DGGITQSPKYLFRKEGQNVTLSCEQNLNHDAMYWYRQDPGQGLRLIYYSQIVNDFQKGDIAEGYSVSREKKESFPLTVTSAQKNPTAFYLCASSMDPGGSPLHFGNGTRLTVT.

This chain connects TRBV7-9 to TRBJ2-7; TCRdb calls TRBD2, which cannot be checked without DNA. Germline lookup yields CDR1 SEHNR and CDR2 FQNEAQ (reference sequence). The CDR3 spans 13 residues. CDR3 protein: CASSLLASYEQYF.

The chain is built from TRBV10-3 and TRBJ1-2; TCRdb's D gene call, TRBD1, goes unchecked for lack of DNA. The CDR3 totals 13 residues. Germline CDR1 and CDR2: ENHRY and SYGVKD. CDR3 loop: CAISDGGNYGYTF.

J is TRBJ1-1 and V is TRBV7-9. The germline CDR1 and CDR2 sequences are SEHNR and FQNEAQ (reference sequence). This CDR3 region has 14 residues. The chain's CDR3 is CASNELQRDTEAFF.

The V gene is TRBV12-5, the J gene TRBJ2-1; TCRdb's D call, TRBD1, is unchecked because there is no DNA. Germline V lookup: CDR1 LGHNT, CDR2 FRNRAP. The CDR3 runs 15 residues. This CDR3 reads CASGLDDSAYNEQFF.

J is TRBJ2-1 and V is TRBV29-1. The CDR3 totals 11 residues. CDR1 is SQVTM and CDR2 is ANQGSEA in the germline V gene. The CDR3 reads CSVAGEHEQFF.

CDR3 protein: CSAATGDTEAFF. V usage is TRBV20-1 and J usage is TRBJ1-1; without DNA, the TCRdb call of TRBD1 cannot be checked. The germline V gene has CDR1 DFQATT and CDR2 SNEGSKA (reference sequence). This CDR3 comprises 12 residues.